The 19 T cell receptor beta chains below all came from one sample that was sequenced in a study of cytomegalovirus exposure and HLA in healthy donors. The primer mix had 60 Vbeta and 13 Jbeta primers. TCRdb's copy holds only in-frame clones and misses some; the assay was immunoSEQ multiplex PCR. The sample has under 80,000 clones, 70% to 80% seen once. Sequenced: PBMCs. Source of these receptors: a man between 50 and 59 years old in good health and CMV-seropositive.

The gene calls are TRBV7-2 and TRBJ2-2; no reliable D call. V lost 2 bases and J 2 bases, leaving 3 bases between the germline ends. CDR1 is SGHTA and CDR2 is FQGNSA in the germline V gene. The CDR3 has 13 residues. Here the CDR3 DNA reads TGTGCCAGCAGCTTATATAACACCGGGGAGCTGTTTTTT. Amino acids: CASSLYNTGELFF.

The rearrangement joins TRBV25-1 to TRBJ2-1, with unresolved D. V lost 3 bases and J lost 3, with 12 bases in between. This CDR3 spans 15 amino acids. Germline V gives CDR1 MGHDK, CDR2 SYGVNS. The CDR3 nucleotides are TGTGCCAGCAGTGACCCCGCCAGAGGCTACAATGAGCAGTTCTTC. As protein: CASSDPARGYNEQFF.

A few counts support this clone. The J gene is TRBJ2-5, the V gene TRBV11-2, with TRBD1 identical over 7 bases. Trimming cost V 5 bases and J 2 bases; bases outside gene matches: 2. This CDR3 region has 13 residues. The V gene's germline CDR1 is SGHAT and CDR2 FQNNGV. DNA for the CDR3: TGTGCCAGCAGCCCGGACAGGCAAGAGACCCAGTACTTC. It is translated as CASSPDRQETQYF.

V gene TRBV18 combines with J gene TRBJ1-4, with 9 bases identical to TRBD1. The CDR3 runs to 18 residues. CDR1 is KGHSH, CDR2 LQKENI, per germline. The junction had 7 bases not matched to a gene; V was cut back by 0 bases and J by 2 bases. The DNA for the CDR3 is TGTGCCAGCTCACCACCGGGACAGGGAGGATCGACTAATGAAAAACTGTTTTTT. Translating gives CASSPPGQGGSTNEKLFF.

This clone has only a few counts. At one of its ends the junction is not consistent with the germline gene, which may arise from a read error. The chain carries TRBV7-9 and TRBJ1-1; D is possibly TRBD1 (6 bases). CDR1 and CDR2 from the germline V gene are SEHNR and FQNEAQ (reference sequence). The CDR3 contains 14 residues. The CDR3 bases are TGCGCCAGCAGCCAAGATAGGGGGAGCACTGAAGCTTTCTTT. Protein sequence: CASSQDRGSTEAFF.

Concerning this clone itself: One end of the junction does not line up with germline, which may come from a read error. The V and J genes are TRBV30 and TRBJ2-6; maybe TRBD2 (6 bases). The CDR3 has 16 residues. CDR1 is GTSNPN, CDR2 SVGIG, per germline (reference sequence). The CDR3 protein is CAWSAGTGGGANVLNF. The CDR3 bases are TGTGCCTGGAGTGCCGGGACCGGGGGTGGGGCCAACGTCCTGAATTTC.

This chain uses TRBV6-5 with TRBJ1-5; 9 bases line up with TRBD1. CDR1 and CDR2 from the germline V gene are MNHEY and SVGAGI. The junction had 5 bases not matched to a gene; V was cut back by 7 bases and J by 1 base. CDR3 size: 15 residues. The CDR3 loop is CASTKDRGSNQPQHF. CDR3 sequence (DNA): TGTGCCAGCACCAAGGACAGGGGAAGCAATCAGCCCCAGCATTTT.

The chain couples TRBV5-4 to TRBJ1-6; D is perhaps TRBD1 (6 bases). V was trimmed by 4 bases and J by 0 bases, leaving 17 bases between them. CDR1 and CDR2 (germline): SGHNT, YYREEE (reference sequence). The CDR3 spans 18 residues. The CDR3 DNA reads as TGTGCCAGCAGCCAAGCACAGGGTCGGAGCTCCTATAATTCACCCCTCCACTTT. Translation: CASSQAQGRSSYNSPLHF.

The CDR3 bases are TGTGCCAGCAGTATATACCGGTACAATGAGCAGTTCTTC. Its translation is CASSIYRYNEQFF. The chain combines TRBV27 with TRBJ2-1, with D hard to call. Trimming took 5 bases from V and 4 from J, leaving 9 bases between them. Germline values: CDR1 MNHEY, CDR2 SMNVEV (reference sequence). The CDR3 has 13 residues.

In its sample, this clone was seen many times. This likely reflects a read error, since a far larger clone is one base away. The same CDR3 is also encoded by other DNA sequences in this sample. CDR3 bases: TGCGCCAGCAGCCAAGATATGATCGTACTCATCTCCAATGAGCAGTTCTTC. It specifies CASSQDMIVLISNEQFF. This chain uses TRBV4-3 with TRBJ2-1; no firm D call. Trimming stripped 0 bases from V and 6 bases from J, with 18 bases between. The germline V gene has CDR1 LGHNA and CDR2 YSLEER. This CDR3 has 17 amino acids.

The V and J genes are TRBV4-2 and TRBJ2-7, with D possibly matching TRBD2 (5 bases). This CDR3 comprises 15 residues. Germline V gene sequence: CDR1 LGHNA, CDR2 YNFKEQ. Trimming shortened V by 2 bases and J by 3 bases, and 14 bases separated the two germline ends. The CDR3 protein is CASSQYEGGGYEQYF. In DNA form, the CDR3 reads TGTGCCAGCAGCCAATACGAAGGAGGAGGCTACGAGCAGTACTTC.

A word on this clone: A much larger clone is a single base away; this may be a read error. The rearrangement links TRBV30 to TRBJ1-1, with 8 positions matching TRBD1. Germline values: CDR1 GTSNPN, CDR2 SVGIG (reference sequence). The CDR3 consists of 12 residues. This CDR3 is CAWDRGNNEAFF. DNA of the CDR3: TGTGCCTGGGACAGGGGCAACAATGAAGCTTTCTTT.

For this clone: The junction shows a germline mismatch at one end, possibly a read error. The sample holds other DNA sequences that translate to the same CDR3. The chain couples TRBV9 to TRBJ2-7, with 7 bases fitting TRBD1. Germline values: CDR1 SGDLS, CDR2 YYNGEE. The CDR3 has 15 amino acids. The CDR3: CASRSQGTSSYEQSF. The CDR3 DNA follows: TGTGCCAGCCGCTCACAGGGGACCAGCTCCTACGAGCAGTCCTTC.

This clone has a single count. The chain has TRBV7-9 and TRBJ1-1, with 7 bases fitting TRBD1. Germline trimming cut 1 base from V and 0 bases from J; bases unmatched to any gene: 2. The CDR3 length is 15 residues. The germline V gene has CDR1 SEHNR and CDR2 FQNEAQ (reference sequence). The CDR3 loop reads CASSLEGQMNTEAFF. CDR3 coding DNA: TGTGCCAGCAGCTTAGAGGGACAGATGAACACTGAAGCTTTCTTT. The complete variable domain, with remaining parts taken from reference TRBV7-9 and TRBJ1-1, reads DTGVSQNPRHKITKRGQNVTFRCDPISEHNRLYWYRQTLGQGPEFLTYFQNEAQLEKSRLLSDRFSAERPKGSFSTLEIQRTEQGDSAMYLCASSLEGQMNTEAFFGQGTRLTVV.

The chain carries TRBV6-1 and TRBJ2-7, with D uncertain. Germline V gene lookup returns CDR1 MNHNS and CDR2 SASEGT. The length of the CDR3 is 11 residues. The V end lost 6 bases, the J end lost 2 bases, and 5 bases lay between the germline ends. CDR3 amino acids: CASRVAYEQYF. Here the CDR3 DNA reads TGTGCCAGCAGAGTAGCCTACGAGCAGTACTTC.

V usage is TRBV5-1 and J usage is TRBJ1-4, with D uncertain. This CDR3 region has 14 residues. Trimming pared 5 bases from V and 4 bases from J, leaving 12 bases between. CDR1 and CDR2 from the germline V gene are SGHRS and YFSETQ. The CDR3 region is CASSPGGLNEKLFF. DNA of the CDR3: TGCGCCAGCAGTCCCGGAGGGCTTAATGAAAAACTGTTTTTT. The full variable domain, completed using reference TRBV5-1 and TRBJ1-4, is KAGVTQTPRYLIKTRGQQVTLSCSPISGHRSVSWYQQTPGQGLQFLFEYFSETQRNKGNFPGRFSGRQFSNSRSEMNVSTLELGDSALYLCASSPGGLNEKLFFGSGTQLSVL.

Comments on this clone: An end of the junction differs from the germline gene, which may be a read error. The V and J genes are TRBV18 and TRBJ2-3; tentative D call: TRBD2 (6 bases). Germline CDR1 KGHSH, CDR2 LQKENI. This CDR3 spans 19 amino acids. CDR3 sequence: CASSPPLKGLSPSTDTQYF. CDR3 nucleotides: TGTGCCAGCTCCCCACCCTTAAAGGGACTGTCTCCTAGCACAGATACGCAGTATTTT.

The genes are TRBV21-1 and TRBJ2-7; the DNA was not used to check the table's D call, TRBD1. TRBV21-1 is listed as a pseudogene. The CDR3 contains 12 residues. CDR3 region: CASSDRGYEQYF. CDR3 nucleotides: TGTGCCAGCTCAGACAGGGGCTACGAGCAGTACTTC.

Turning to this clone: A read error may produce the germline difference seen at one junction end. Other DNA sequences in this specimen translate into the identical CDR3. The chain combines TRBV28 with TRBJ1-1; D unresolved. The CDR3 has 12 residues. Germline CDR1 and CDR2: MDHEN and SYDVKM. In DNA, the CDR3 is TGTGCGAGCAGTCACGGGGTCATTGAAGATTTCTTT. It encodes CASSHGVIEDFF.